Listed below are T cell receptor beta chains from one sample, sequenced in a study of spatial heterogeneity in lung cancer. Using its own MiXCR run on the 5' RACE reads, TCRdb lists one record per CDR3 protein. The sample shows 20,000 to 30,000 distinct CDR3 sequences, around 4.7% of them seen only once. Here the sequenced sample was PBMCs, taken at surgery. Receptors were obtained from a male donor with early-stage non-small cell lung cancer. Each CDR3 is given without its conserved first and last residue. Each record gives: J gene, V gene, CDR3 protein.

>TRBJ2-2|TRBV7-2
ASSEQAETGELF
>TRBJ1-4|TRBV14
ASSLLTGAYGKLF
>TRBJ2-5|TRBV6-5
ASSYSQPQETQY
>TRBJ2-3|TRBV10-1
ASSDSQTSGSTDTQY
>TRBJ2-5|TRBV12-3/TRBV12-4
ASSSRTSGRGETQY
>TRBJ2-3|TRBV24-1
ATSDLGTSGTDTQY
>TRBJ2-7|TRBV12-3/TRBV12-4
ASSPGTGAYEQY
>TRBJ2-7|TRBV24-1
ATSVGYEQY
>TRBJ1-2|TRBV20-1
SAPLSQTGPGYT
>TRBJ2-4|TRBV18
ASSPGQNIQY
>TRBJ1-3|TRBV12-3/TRBV12-4
ASRFRGAAGNTIY
>TRBJ1-1|TRBV28
ASSLRSENTEAF
>TRBJ1-5|TRBV6-5
ASGSGGATFFQH
>TRBJ2-3|TRBV20-1
SWPGVSTDTQY